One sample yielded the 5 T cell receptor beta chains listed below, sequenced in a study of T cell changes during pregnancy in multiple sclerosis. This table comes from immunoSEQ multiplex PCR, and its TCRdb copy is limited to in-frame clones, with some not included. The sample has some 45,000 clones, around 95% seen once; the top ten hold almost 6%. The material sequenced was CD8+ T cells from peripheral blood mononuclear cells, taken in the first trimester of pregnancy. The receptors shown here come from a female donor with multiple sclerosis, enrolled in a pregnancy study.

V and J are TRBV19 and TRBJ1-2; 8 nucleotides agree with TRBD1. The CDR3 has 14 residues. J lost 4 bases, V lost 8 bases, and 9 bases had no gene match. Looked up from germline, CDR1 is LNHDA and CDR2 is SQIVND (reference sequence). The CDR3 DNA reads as TGTGCCAGTGAACCCGGGACAGGCTCCTATGGCTACACCTTC. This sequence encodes CASEPGTGSYGYTF.

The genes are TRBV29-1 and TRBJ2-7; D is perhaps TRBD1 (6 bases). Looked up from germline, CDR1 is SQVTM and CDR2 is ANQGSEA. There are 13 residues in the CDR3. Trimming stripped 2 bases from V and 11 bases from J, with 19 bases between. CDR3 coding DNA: TGCAGCGTTGAAATTCGGGGCAGGGGTGAAGAGTACTTC. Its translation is CSVEIRGRGEEYF.

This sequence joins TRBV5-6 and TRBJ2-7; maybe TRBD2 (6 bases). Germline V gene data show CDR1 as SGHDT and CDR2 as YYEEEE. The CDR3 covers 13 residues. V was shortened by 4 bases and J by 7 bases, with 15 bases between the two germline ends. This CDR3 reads CASSGRPAGEQYF. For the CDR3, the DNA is TGTGCCAGCAGCGGGAGGCCAGCTGGTGAGCAGTACTTC.

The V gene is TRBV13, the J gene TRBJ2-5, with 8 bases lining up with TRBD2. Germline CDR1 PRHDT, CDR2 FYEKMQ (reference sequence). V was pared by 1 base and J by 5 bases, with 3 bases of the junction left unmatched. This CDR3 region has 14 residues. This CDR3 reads CASSLAGGRETQYF. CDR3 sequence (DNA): TGTGCCAGCAGCTTAGCGGGGGGGCGGGAGACCCAGTACTTC.

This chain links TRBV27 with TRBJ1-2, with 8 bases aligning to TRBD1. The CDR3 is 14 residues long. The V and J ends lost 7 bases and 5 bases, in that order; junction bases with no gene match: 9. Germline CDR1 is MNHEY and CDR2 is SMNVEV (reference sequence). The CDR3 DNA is TGTGCCAGCACCAACACAGGGGGAGGATATGGCTACACCTTC. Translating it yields CASTNTGGGYGYTF.